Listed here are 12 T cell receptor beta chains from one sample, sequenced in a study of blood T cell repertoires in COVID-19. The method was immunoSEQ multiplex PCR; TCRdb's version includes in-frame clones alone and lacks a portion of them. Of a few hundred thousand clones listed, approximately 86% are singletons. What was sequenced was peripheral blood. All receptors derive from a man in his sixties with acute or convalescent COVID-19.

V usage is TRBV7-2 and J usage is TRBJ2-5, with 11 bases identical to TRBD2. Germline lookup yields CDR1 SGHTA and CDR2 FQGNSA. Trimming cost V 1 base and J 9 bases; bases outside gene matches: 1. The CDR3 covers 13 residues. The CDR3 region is CASSLETSGAQYF. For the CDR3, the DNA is TGTGCCAGCAGCTTAGAGACTAGCGGGGCCCAGTACTTC. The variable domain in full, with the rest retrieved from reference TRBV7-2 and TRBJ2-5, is GAGVSQSPSNKVTEKGKDVELRCDPISGHTALYWYRQSLGQGLEFLIYFQGNSAPDKSGLPSDRFSAERTGGSVSTLTIQRTQQEDSAVYLCASSLETSGAQYFGPGTRLLVL.

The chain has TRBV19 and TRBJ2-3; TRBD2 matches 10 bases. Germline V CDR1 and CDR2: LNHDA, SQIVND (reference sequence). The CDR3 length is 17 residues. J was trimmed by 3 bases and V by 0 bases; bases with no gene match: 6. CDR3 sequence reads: CASSIDPLAGDTDTQYF. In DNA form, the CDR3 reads TGTGCCAGTAGTATAGATCCCCTAGCGGGGGATACAGATACGCAGTATTTT.

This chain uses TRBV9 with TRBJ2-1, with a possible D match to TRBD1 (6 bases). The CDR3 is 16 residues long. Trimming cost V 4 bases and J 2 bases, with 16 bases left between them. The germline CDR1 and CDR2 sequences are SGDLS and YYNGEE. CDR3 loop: CASSPRPGQTYNEQFF. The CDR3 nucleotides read TGTGCCAGCAGCCCACGCCCGGGACAAACCTACAATGAGCAGTTCTTC.

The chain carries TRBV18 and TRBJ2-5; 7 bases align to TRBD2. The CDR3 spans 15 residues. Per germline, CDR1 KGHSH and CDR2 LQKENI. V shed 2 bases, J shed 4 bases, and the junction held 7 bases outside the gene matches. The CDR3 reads CASSPERGLGETQYF. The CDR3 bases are TGTGCCAGCTCACCAGAGCGGGGTTTAGGAGAGACCCAGTACTTC.

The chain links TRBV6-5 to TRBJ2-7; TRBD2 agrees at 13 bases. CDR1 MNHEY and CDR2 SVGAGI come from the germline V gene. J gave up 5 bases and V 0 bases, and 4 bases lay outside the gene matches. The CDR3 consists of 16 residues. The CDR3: CASSYSLAGGFDEQYF. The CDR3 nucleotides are TGTGCCAGCAGTTACTCACTAGCGGGGGGGTTCGACGAGCAGTACTTC.

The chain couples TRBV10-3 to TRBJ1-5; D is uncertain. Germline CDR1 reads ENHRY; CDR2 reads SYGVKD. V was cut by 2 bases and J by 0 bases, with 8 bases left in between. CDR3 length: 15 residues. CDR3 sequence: CAISETENSNQPQHF. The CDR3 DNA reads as TGTGCCATCAGTGAGACGGAGAATAGCAATCAGCCCCAGCATTTT.

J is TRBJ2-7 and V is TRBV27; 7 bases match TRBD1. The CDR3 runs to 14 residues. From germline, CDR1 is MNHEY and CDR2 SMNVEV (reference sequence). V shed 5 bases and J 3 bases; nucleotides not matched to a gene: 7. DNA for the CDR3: TGTGCCAGCAGTGTCCGACAGGGAAACTACGAGCAGTACTTC. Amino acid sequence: CASSVRQGNYEQYF.

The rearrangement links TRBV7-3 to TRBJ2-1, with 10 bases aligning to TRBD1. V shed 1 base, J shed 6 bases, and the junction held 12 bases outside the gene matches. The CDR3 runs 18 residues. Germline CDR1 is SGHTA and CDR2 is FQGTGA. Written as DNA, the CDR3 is TGTGCCAGCAGCTTAAGAGACCCCGGGACAGGGGAAGGCAATGAGCAGTTCTTC. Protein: CASSLRDPGTGEGNEQFF.

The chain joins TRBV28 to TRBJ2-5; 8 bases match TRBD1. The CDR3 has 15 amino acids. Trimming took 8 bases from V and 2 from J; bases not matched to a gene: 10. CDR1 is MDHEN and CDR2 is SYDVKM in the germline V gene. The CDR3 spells CASESGGAGQETQYF. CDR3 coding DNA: TGTGCCAGCGAATCAGGGGGCGCCGGGCAAGAGACCCAGTACTTC.

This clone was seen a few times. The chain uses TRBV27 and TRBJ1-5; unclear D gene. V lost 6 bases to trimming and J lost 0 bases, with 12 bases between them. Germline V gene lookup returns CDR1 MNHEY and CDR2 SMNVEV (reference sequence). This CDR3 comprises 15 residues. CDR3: CASRADGVSNQPQHF. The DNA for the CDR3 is TGTGCCAGCAGGGCCGACGGGGTTAGCAATCAGCCCCAGCATTTT.

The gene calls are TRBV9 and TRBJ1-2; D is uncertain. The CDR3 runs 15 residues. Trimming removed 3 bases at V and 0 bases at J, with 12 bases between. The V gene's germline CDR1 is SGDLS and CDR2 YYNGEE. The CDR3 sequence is CASSARLLTNYGYTF. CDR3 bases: TGTGCCAGCAGCGCGCGACTCCTAACTAACTATGGCTACACCTTC.

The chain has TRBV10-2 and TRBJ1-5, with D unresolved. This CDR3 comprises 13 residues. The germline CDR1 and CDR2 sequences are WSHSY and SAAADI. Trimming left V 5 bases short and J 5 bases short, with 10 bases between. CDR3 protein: CASSYNPDQPQHF. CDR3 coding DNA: TGCGCCAGCAGTTATAATCCGGATCAGCCCCAGCATTTT.